Listed below are T cell receptor beta chains from one sample, sequenced in a study of T cells after yellow fever vaccination. TCRdb called the 5' RACE reads again in MiXCR, with one record for every CDR3 protein. The sample consists of some 350,000 distinct CDR3 sequences, approximately 4% of them appearing once. The sample here was PBMCs, taken 5 days after the yellow fever booster vaccination. These TCRs come from a man aged 18 to 30 who received the YFV17D yellow fever vaccine. Each CDR3 is given with its conserved first and last residue. The D gene is left open where the match is weak. Expanded clones are given a class, and other clones once, few, many or no size at all.

D gene	clone size	V gene	CDR3 length	J gene	CDR3 DNA	CDR3 protein
-	many	TRBV6-2/TRBV6-3	13	TRBJ1-1	TGTGCCAGCACCAACGGGAGGAACACTGAAGCTTTCTTT	CASTNGRNTEAFF
-	few	TRBV20-1	15	TRBJ2-1	TGCAGTGCTAGAGATGGGGGGCGGACCTACAATGAGCAGTTCTTC	CSARDGGRTYNEQFF
TRBD2	-	TRBV3-1	15	TRBJ2-7	TGTGCCAGCAGCCAAGTGGTCCTAGCGGGGGACGAGCAGTACTTC	CASSQVVLAGDEQYF
-	-	TRBV10-3	13	TRBJ1-1	TGTGCCATCAATAACAGGGTATCGACTGAAGCTTTCTTT	CAINNRVSTEAFF
-	few	TRBV5-6	17	TRBJ1-3	TGTGCCAGCAGCTTTGGGCCAGGGGCCTACTCTGGAAACACCATATATTTT	CASSFGPGAYSGNTIYF
-	few	TRBV6-2/TRBV6-3	13	TRBJ1-1	TGTGCCAGCAGTGCCCTGGAGAACACTGAAGCTTTCTTT	CASSALENTEAFF
TRBD2	-	TRBV20-1	16	TRBJ2-5	TGCAGTGCTAGAGTAGCGGGGGGGCCGGGCCAAGAGACCCAGTACTTC	CSARVAGGPGQETQYF
-	-	TRBV6-6	15	TRBJ1-2	TGTGCCAGCAGTCCGAGGAGGGGGGGGTTCTATGGCTACACCTTC	CASSPRRGGFYGYTF
-	few	TRBV4-1	14	TRBJ1-1	TGCGCCAGCAGCCCCTCGAAGGGGGGCGGTGAGGCTTTCTTT	CASSPSKGGGEAFF
-	many	TRBV13	17	TRBJ1-1	TGTGCCAGCAGCGAAATTTGGGGAGGGGGGCCGAACACTGAAGCTTTCTTT	CASSEIWGGGPNTEAFF
-	few	TRBV12-3/TRBV12-4	14	TRBJ2-1	TGTGCCAGCAGTTTGACTGGAGCGGGCCGTGAGCAGTTCTTC	CASSLTGAGREQFF
TRBD2	many	TRBV20-1	17	TRBJ2-3	TGCAGTGCTACCTACACGGGACTAGCGGGGGGTGGAGATACGCAGTATTTT	CSATYTGLAGGGDTQYF
TRBD2	few	TRBV7-6	16	TRBJ2-3	TGTGCCAGCAGCTGGGGTTCGACTAGCGGGGCAGATACGCAGTATTTT	CASSWGSTSGADTQYF
TRBD1	-	TRBV11-2	15	TRBJ1-2	TGTGCCAGCAGCTTTTCAGGGGGGCTTAACTATGGCTACACCTTC	CASSFSGGLNYGYTF
TRBD1	few	TRBV10-3	15	TRBJ2-2	TGTGCCATCAGGGGGACAGGGGGCCAGGCCGGGGAGCTGTTTTTT	CAIRGTGGQAGELFF
-	few	TRBV7-9	11	TRBJ1-4	TGTGCCAGCAGCCGTGAAGAAAAACTGTTTTTT	CASSREEKLFF
-	many	TRBV6-2/TRBV6-3	16	TRBJ2-1	TGTGCCAGCAGTTCCCCATTTGGGGGCTCGGGAAATGAGCAGTTCTTC	CASSSPFGGSGNEQFF
TRBD1	-	TRBV10-3	15	TRBJ1-1	TGTGCCATCAGTGAGGGACAGGGCTTGAGGACTGAAGCTTTCTTT	CAISEGQGLRTEAFF
-	many	TRBV19	10	TRBJ1-2	TGTGCCAGTAAGGACTATGGCTACACCTTC	CASKDYGYTF
-	once	TRBV19	13	TRBJ2-3	TGTGCCAGTAGTATGAATCGAGATGGTACGCAGTATTTT	CASSMNRDGTQYF
-	few	TRBV3-1	16	TRBJ1-5	TGTGCCAGCAGCCAAGGAGCTACGCCGGGGAGTGAGCCCCAGCATTTT	CASSQGATPGSEPQHF
-	-	TRBV4-3	15	TRBJ2-7	TGCGCCAGCAGCCTAGGGACTGAGCGCTCCTACGAGCAGTACTTC	CASSLGTERSYEQYF
-	many	TRBV20-1	12	TRBJ2-3	TGCAGTACCCAGGGGGGGACAGATACGCAGTATTTT	CSTQGGTDTQYF
TRBD1	few	TRBV10-1	15	TRBJ1-2	TGCGCCAGCAAAAGGACAGGGGGCGCGGGTAATGGCTACACCTTC	CASKRTGGAGNGYTF
TRBD2	few	TRBV5-1	13	TRBJ2-3	TGCGCCAGCAGCAGGGAGGGCTCAGATACGCAGTATTTT	CASSREGSDTQYF
TRBD1	-	TRBV5-5	17	TRBJ2-3	TGTGCCAGCAGCTTGGTCCCGCAGGGGGCTGTATGGGTGGCGCAGTATTTT	CASSLVPQGAVWVAQYF
-	many	TRBV11-2	11	TRBJ2-1	TGTGCCAGCAGTGTGGGCGATGAGCAGTTCTTC	CASSVGDEQFF
-	-	TRBV4-1	14	TRBJ1-4	TGCGCCAGCAGCCAAGAAACAAGGAATGAAAAACTGTTTTTT	CASSQETRNEKLFF
-	few	TRBV28	14	TRBJ2-5	TGTGCCAGCACCCCGGGACACAACCAAGAGACCCAGTACTTC	CASTPGHNQETQYF
-	few	TRBV4-3	15	TRBJ2-7	TGCGCCAGCAGCCAAGGCGTAAGCCCCTCCTACGAGCAGTACTTC	CASSQGVSPSYEQYF
-	-	TRBV4-3	16	TRBJ1-4	TGCGCCAGCAGCCAAGATCGTTTCAGCCAGGGGGAAAAACTGTTTTTT	CASSQDRFSQGEKLFF
-	once	TRBV5-1	19	TRBJ2-6	TGCGCCAGCAGCTCACGAATGATAGCAAGAGGGTATGGGGCCTACGTCCTGACTTTC	CASSSRMIARGYGAYVLTF
-	few	TRBV5-4	17	TRBJ2-1	TGTGCCAGCAGCTTTGGCGGGGGAGGGGGATCCTACAATGAGCAGTTCTTC	CASSFGGGGGSYNEQFF
-	-	TRBV7-9	16	TRBJ2-5	TGTGCCAGCAGCTTGACGACAATCCTTAGGGGAGAGACCCAGTACTTC	CASSLTTILRGETQYF
-	-	TRBV28	13	TRBJ2-5	TGTGCCAGCATTCCGGACACCGCGGAGACCCAGTACTTC	CASIPDTAETQYF